The sample holds many counts of the clone carrying this T cell receptor beta chain. Sample time point: persistent/refractory GD, antithyroid drugs over 5 years with positive TRAb. From RNA extracted from PBMCs, the TCR library was made. The sample comes from a study of regulatory T cells in long-lasting Graves disease. CDR1 SNHLY and CDR2 FYNNEI come from the germline V gene. The CDR3 runs to 13 residues. J was trimmed by 6 bases and V by 5 bases; bases with no gene match: 4. Libraries of TCR beta came from iRepertoire HTBI primers plus Arm-PCR of CDR3 regions. From the multiplex PCR reads, TCRdb called clonotypes with MiXCR, one entry per CDR3 protein. This table has 360,000 or so distinct CDR3 sequences, roughly 20% appearing once.

The gene calls are TRBV2 and TRBJ1-2; 9 positions match TRBD1. The input for sequencing was peripheral blood mononuclear cells (PBMCs), taken when the disease was refractory, from a patient treated with antithyroid drugs. The receptor's source is a woman between 35 and 50 years old with Graves disease. The chain's CDR3 is CASSKGQGHGYTF. CDR3 sequence (DNA): TGTGCCAGCAGTAAAGGACAGGGGCATGGCTACACCTTC.